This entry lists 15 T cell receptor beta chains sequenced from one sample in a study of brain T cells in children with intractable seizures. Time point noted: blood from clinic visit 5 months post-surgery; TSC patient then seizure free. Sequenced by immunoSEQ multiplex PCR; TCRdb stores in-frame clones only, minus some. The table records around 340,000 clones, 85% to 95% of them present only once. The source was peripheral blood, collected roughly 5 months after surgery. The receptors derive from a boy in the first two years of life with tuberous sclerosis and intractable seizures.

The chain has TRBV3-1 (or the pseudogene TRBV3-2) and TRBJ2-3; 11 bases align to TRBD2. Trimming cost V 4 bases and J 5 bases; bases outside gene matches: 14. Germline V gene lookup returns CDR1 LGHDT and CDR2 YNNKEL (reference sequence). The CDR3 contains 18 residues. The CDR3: CASSPHSLAGGRVDTQYF. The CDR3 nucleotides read TGTGCCAGCAGCCCGCACTCCCTAGCGGGGGGAAGGGTAGATACGCAGTATTTT.

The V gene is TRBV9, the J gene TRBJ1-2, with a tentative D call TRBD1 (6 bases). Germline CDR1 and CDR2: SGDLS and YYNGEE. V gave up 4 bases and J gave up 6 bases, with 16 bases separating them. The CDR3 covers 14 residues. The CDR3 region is CASSTRTGWDGYTF. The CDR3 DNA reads TGTGCCAGCAGCACCCGAACAGGGTGGGATGGCTACACCTTC.

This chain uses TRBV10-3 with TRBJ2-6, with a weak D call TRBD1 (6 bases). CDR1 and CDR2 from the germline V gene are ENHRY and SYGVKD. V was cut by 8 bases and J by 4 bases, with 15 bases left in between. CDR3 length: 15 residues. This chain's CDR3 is CAIGGHPAGANVLTF. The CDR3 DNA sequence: TGTGCCATCGGGGGCCACCCGGCCGGGGCCAACGTCCTGACTTTC.

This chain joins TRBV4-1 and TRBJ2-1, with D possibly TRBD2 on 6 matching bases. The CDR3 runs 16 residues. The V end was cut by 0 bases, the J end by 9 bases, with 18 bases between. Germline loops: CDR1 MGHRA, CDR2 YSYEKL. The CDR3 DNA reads TGCGCCAGCAGCCAAGAACCCTGGGCAGGGAGGTTTGAGCAGTTCTTC. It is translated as CASSQEPWAGRFEQFF.

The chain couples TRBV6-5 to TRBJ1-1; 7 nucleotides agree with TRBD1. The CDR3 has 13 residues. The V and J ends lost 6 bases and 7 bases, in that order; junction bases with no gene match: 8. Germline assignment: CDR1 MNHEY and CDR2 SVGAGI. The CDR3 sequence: CASSKGQPIEAFF. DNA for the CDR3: TGTGCCAGCAGCAAGGGACAGCCAATTGAAGCTTTCTTT.

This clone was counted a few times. CDR3: CAWSGWGSTEAFF. Written as DNA, the CDR3 is TGTGCCTGGAGCGGATGGGGGAGCACTGAAGCTTTCTTT. The rearrangement links TRBV30 to TRBJ1-1, with D maybe TRBD1 (5 bases). This CDR3 has 13 amino acids. The V end was cut by 3 bases, the J end by 4 bases, with 12 bases between. CDR1 and CDR2 (germline): GTSNPN, SVGIG (reference sequence).

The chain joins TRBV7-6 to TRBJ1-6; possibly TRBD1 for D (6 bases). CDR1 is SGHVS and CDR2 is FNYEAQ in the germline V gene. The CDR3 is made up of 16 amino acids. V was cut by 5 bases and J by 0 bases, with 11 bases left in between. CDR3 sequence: CASSLSTGSYNSPLHF. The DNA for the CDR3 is TGTGCCAGCAGCCTCTCGACAGGCTCCTATAATTCACCCCTCCACTTT.

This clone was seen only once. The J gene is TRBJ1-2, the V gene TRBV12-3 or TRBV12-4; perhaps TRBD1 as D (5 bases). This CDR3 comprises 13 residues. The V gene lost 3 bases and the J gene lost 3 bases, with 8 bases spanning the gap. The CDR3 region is CASSFRGHYGYTF. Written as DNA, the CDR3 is TGTGCCAGCAGTTTTAGGGGTCACTATGGCTACACCTTC.

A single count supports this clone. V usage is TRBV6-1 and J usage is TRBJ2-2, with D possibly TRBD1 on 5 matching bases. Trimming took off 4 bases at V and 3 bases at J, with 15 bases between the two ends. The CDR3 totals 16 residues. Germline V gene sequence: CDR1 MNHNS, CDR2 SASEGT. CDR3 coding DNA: TGTGCCAGCAGTGCATGGGCAGGGTTGGACACCGGGGAGCTGTTTTTT. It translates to CASSAWAGLDTGELFF.

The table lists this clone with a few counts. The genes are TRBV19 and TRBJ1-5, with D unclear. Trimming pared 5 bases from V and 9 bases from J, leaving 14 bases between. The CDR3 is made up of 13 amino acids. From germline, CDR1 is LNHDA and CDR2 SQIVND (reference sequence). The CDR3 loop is CASSSVVVSPQHF. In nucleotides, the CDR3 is TGTGCCAGTAGTTCGGTGGTCGTGTCGCCCCAGCATTTT.

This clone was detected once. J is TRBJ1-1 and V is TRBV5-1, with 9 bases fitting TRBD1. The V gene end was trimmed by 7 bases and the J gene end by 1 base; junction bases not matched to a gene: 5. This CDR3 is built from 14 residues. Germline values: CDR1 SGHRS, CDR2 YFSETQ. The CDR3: CASSWTGANTEAFF. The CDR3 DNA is TGCGCCAGCTCTTGGACAGGGGCGAACACTGAAGCTTTCTTT.

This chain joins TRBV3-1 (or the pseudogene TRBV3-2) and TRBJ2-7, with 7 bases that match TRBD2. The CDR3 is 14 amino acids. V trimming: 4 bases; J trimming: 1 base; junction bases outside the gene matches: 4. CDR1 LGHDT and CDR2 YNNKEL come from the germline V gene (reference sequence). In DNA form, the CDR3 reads TGTGCCAGCAGCCTAGTCGGGAGGTCCTACGAGCAGTACTTC. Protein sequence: CASSLVGRSYEQYF.

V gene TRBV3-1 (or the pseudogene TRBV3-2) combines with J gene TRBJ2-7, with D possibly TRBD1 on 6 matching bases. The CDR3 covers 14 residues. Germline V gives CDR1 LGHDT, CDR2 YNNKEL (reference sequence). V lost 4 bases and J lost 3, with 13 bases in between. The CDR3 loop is CASSPIVGGYEQYF. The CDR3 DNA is TGTGCCAGCAGCCCGATTGTAGGGGGCTACGAGCAGTACTTC.

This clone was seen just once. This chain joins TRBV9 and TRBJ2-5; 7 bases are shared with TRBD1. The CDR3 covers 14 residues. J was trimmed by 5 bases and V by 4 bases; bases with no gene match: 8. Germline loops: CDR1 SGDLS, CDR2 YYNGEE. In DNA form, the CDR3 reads TGTGCCAGCAGCCGAACGACAGGGTTGGAGACCCAGTACTTC. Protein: CASSRTTGLETQYF.

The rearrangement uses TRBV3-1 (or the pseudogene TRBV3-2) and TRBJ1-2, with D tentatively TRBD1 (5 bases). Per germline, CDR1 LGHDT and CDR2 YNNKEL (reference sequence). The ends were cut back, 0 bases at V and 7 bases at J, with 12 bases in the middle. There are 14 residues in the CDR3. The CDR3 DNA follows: TGTGCCAGCAGCCAAGAAGGGGTGAGAGTTGGCTACACCTTC. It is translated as CASSQEGVRVGYTF.